These 20 T cell receptor beta chains were all obtained from the same sample, sequenced in a study of cytomegalovirus exposure and HLA in healthy donors. The PCR ran on 60 Vbeta and 13 Jbeta primers. Sequencing was performed with immunoSEQ multiplex PCR; in TCRdb, only in-frame clones are kept and a portion is missing. The data show just over 85,000 clones, with roughly three quarters seen just once and more than 2.5% held by the top ten. The sequenced sample was PBMCs. Receptors originate from a man aged 35 to 55 in good health and CMV-seronegative.

This chain connects TRBV10-2 to TRBJ1-2; D gene ambiguous. The V end lost 2 bases, the J end lost 4 bases, and 5 bases lay between the germline ends. Looked up from germline, CDR1 is WSHSY and CDR2 is SAAADI. CDR3 length: 12 residues. The CDR3 spells CASSEIFYGYTF. Written as DNA, the CDR3 is TGCGCCAGCAGTGAGATCTTCTATGGCTACACCTTC.

This clone was detected once. The chain combines TRBV9 with TRBJ2-3, with 8 positions matching TRBD1. CDR1 is SGDLS and CDR2 is YYNGEE in the germline V gene. V gave up 3 bases and J gave up 4 bases; unmatched junction bases: 4. CDR3 length equals 14 residues. The CDR3 is CASSEQGAADTQYF. In DNA, the CDR3 is TGTGCCAGCAGCGAGCAGGGGGCTGCAGATACGCAGTATTTT.

The V call is TRBV29-1, the J call TRBJ1-1, with a weak D call TRBD1 (6 bases). Per the germline V gene, CDR1 is SQVTM and CDR2 is ANQGSEA. V was cut by 4 bases and J by 0 bases, with 12 bases left in between. The CDR3 length is 14 residues. The CDR3 nucleotides are TGCAGCGTTGCACAGGGTGGGATGAACACTGAAGCTTTCTTT. Its protein product is CSVAQGGMNTEAFF.

The chain joins TRBV7-8 to TRBJ1-1; 7 bases map to TRBD1. V dropped 10 bases and J dropped 2; count of bases not matched to a gene: 7. Germline V CDR1 and CDR2: SGHVS, FQNEAQ. The CDR3 contains 13 residues. For the CDR3, the DNA is TGTGCCACCCACAGGGGACCAAACACTGAAGCTTTCTTT. Protein sequence: CATHRGPNTEAFF.

The chain combines TRBV5-4 with TRBJ1-6; 8 bases align to TRBD1. CDR1 SGHNT and CDR2 YYREEE come from the germline V gene (reference sequence). This CDR3 is built from 12 residues. CDR3 residues: CAMEDRDSPLHF. The CDR3 DNA is TGTGCAATGGAGGACAGGGACTCACCCCTCCACTTT. The complete variable domain, with remaining parts taken from reference TRBV5-4 and TRBJ1-6, reads ETGVTQSPTHLIKTRGQQVTLRCSSQSGHNTVSWYQQALGQGPQFIFQYYREEENGRGNFPPRFSGLQFPNYSSELNVNALELDDSALYLCAMEDRDSPLHFGNGTRLTVT.

The CDR3 DNA reads as TGTGCCACCAGCAGACTAGCGGGGGACCTGAGCGATGAGCAGTTCTTC. As protein: CATSRLAGDLSDEQFF. This rearrangement joins TRBV15 to TRBJ2-1, with TRBD2 matching 10 bases. V lost 2 bases to trimming and J lost 8 bases; unmatched junction nucleotides: 9. The CDR3 is made up of 16 amino acids. Germline V gene sequence: CDR1 LNHNV, CDR2 YYDKDF (reference sequence).

The chain is built from TRBV5-1 and TRBJ2-1; TRBD2 aligns across 12 bases. The CDR3 extends over 16 amino acids. Germline assignment: CDR1 SGHRS and CDR2 YFSETQ. Losses at the gene ends were 1 base for V and 3 bases for J; bases not matched to a gene: 2. The CDR3 region has the DNA TGCGCCAGCAGCTTGACTAGCGGGGGGTTCTACAATGAGCAGTTCTTC. Translation gives CASSLTSGGFYNEQFF. The variable domain in full, with the rest retrieved from reference TRBV5-1 and TRBJ2-1, is KAGVTQTPRYLIKTRGQQVTLSCSPISGHRSVSWYQQTPGQGLQFLFEYFSETQRNKGNFPGRFSGRQFSNSRSEMNVSTLELGDSALYLCASSLTSGGFYNEQFFGPGTRLTVL.

This rearrangement joins TRBV9 to TRBJ2-7, with 7 bases lining up with TRBD2. The V gene end was trimmed by 0 bases and the J gene end by 1 base; junction bases not matched to a gene: 4. The CDR3 covers 15 residues. CDR1 and CDR2 (germline): SGDLS, YYNGEE. CDR3: CASSVGQRGSYEQYF. The CDR3 nucleotides are TGTGCCAGCAGCGTAGGCCAGCGGGGTTCCTACGAGCAGTACTTC.

The rearrangement links TRBV2 to TRBJ1-2; weak D call: TRBD1 (6 bases). The V gene's germline CDR1 is SNHLY and CDR2 FYNNEI. The CDR3 sequence is 15 residues long. V was trimmed by 5 bases and J by 8 bases, leaving 21 bases between them. CDR3 nucleotide sequence: TGTGCCAGCAGTAAAAGACAGGTACCGACGGAGGGCTACACCTTC. Translated, it gives CASSKRQVPTEGYTF. The full variable domain, rest sourced from reference TRBV2 and TRBJ1-2, is EPEVTQTPSHQVTQMGQEVILRCVPISNHLYFYWYRQILGQKVEFLVSFYNNEISEKSEIFDDQFSVERPDGSNFTLKIRSTKLEDSAMYFCASSKRQVPTEGYTFGSGTRLTVV.

This chain uses TRBV5-4 with TRBJ1-4; weak D call: TRBD1 (6 bases). This CDR3 has 12 residues. In germline, CDR1 is SGHNT, CDR2 YYREEE (reference sequence). The V and J ends lost 0 bases and 12 bases respectively, with 9 bases between them. CDR3 loop: CASSLEGGELFF. CDR3 coding DNA: TGTGCCAGCAGCTTGGAGGGGGGGGAACTGTTTTTT.

The rearrangement links TRBV9 to TRBJ2-3, with unresolved D. Germline V lookup: CDR1 SGDLS, CDR2 YYNGEE. Trimming stripped 6 bases from V and 10 bases from J, with 21 bases between. CDR3 size: 14 residues. In DNA, the CDR3 is TGTGCCAGCACCCCAACGGCTGGGCAAGGCGCGCAGTATTTT. Protein sequence: CASTPTAGQGAQYF.

CDR3 sequence (DNA): TGTGCCAGCAGCTTGGACAGGGGGATCACTGAAGCTTTCTTT. Its protein is CASSLDRGITEAFF. This chain links TRBV5-5 with TRBJ1-1; 8 nucleotides line up with TRBD1. Per the germline V gene, CDR1 is SGHKS and CDR2 is YYEKEE (reference sequence). V lost 0 bases to trimming and J lost 4 bases; unmatched junction nucleotides: 2. The CDR3 totals 14 residues.

The rearrangement joins TRBV18 to TRBJ2-1, with D possibly TRBD1 on 6 matching bases. The V gene's germline CDR1 is KGHSH and CDR2 LQKENI. The V end lost 0 bases, the J end lost 4 bases, and 10 bases lay between the germline ends. The CDR3 spans 15 residues. CDR3 loop: CASSPPSRGYNEQFF. DNA for the CDR3: TGTGCCAGCTCACCACCGAGCAGGGGATACAATGAGCAGTTCTTC.

The J gene is TRBJ1-6, the V gene TRBV5-1; 9 nucleotides agree with TRBD1. Germline V gene sequence: CDR1 SGHRS, CDR2 YFSETQ. J lost 7 bases, V lost 0 bases, and 2 bases had no gene match. This CDR3 has 15 residues. CDR3 bases: TGCGCCAGCAGCTTGGGGACAGGGGAGAATTCACCCCTCCACTTT. Protein product: CASSLGTGENSPLHF.

This chain uses TRBV7-6 with TRBJ2-3; D call uncertain. With 1 base removed from V and 2 bases from J, the gap between germline ends came to 7 bases. The CDR3 has 14 amino acids. CDR1 is SGHVS and CDR2 is FNYEAQ in the germline V gene. The chain's CDR3 is CASSLGGLTDTQYF. CDR3 in DNA: TGTGCCAGCAGCTTAGGCGGCCTCACAGATACGCAGTATTTT.

This clone was picked up one time. The V gene is TRBV21-1, the J gene TRBJ1-3. TRBV21-1 is annotated as a pseudogene. The CDR3 spans 16 residues. CDR3 loop: CASSKGGGFSGNTIYF. Here the CDR3 DNA reads TGTGCCAGCAGCAAGGGAGGAGGTTTCTCTGGAAACACCATATATTTT.

This clone was observed a handful of times. J is TRBJ2-3 and V is TRBV10-2; 11 nucleotides align to TRBD2. The CDR3 has 12 amino acids. Losses at the gene ends were 9 bases for V and 4 bases for J; bases not matched to a gene: 0. The germline gives CDR1 WSHSY, CDR2 SAAADI. The CDR3 loop reads CASSGGADTQYF. CDR3 coding DNA: TGCGCCAGTAGCGGGGGGGCAGATACGCAGTATTTT.

This chain joins TRBV4-2 and TRBJ2-5; D is possibly TRBD1 (6 bases). The better agreement between TRBJ2-7 and the DNA end casts doubt on the J call. The CDR3 covers 16 residues. CDR1 and CDR2 from the germline V gene are LGHNA and YNFKEQ. CDR3 region: CASSHASGAISYEQYF. CDR3 DNA sequence: TGTGCCAGCAGCCACGCCTCAGGGGCCATTTCCTACGAGCAGTACTTC.

This sequence joins TRBV30 and TRBJ2-5; a weak D match, TRBD1 (6 bases). CDR1 is GTSNPN and CDR2 is SVGIG in the germline V gene (reference sequence). This CDR3 has 13 amino acids. V was trimmed by 5 bases and J by 1 base, leaving 11 bases between them. The CDR3 nucleotides read TGTGCCTGGTCTGGACAGCTCCAAGAGACCCAGTACTTC. As protein: CAWSGQLQETQYF.

The chain couples TRBV7-9 to TRBJ1-1; a possible D gene is TRBD1 (6 bases). V was cut by 4 bases and J by 3 bases, with 27 bases left in between. Germline loops: CDR1 SEHNR, CDR2 FQNEAQ (reference sequence). The CDR3 consists of 19 residues. This chain's CDR3 is CASSSTPGVWGGADTEAFF. The CDR3 DNA reads TGTGCCAGCAGCTCCACCCCAGGGGTTTGGGGGGGCGCGGACACTGAAGCTTTCTTT.